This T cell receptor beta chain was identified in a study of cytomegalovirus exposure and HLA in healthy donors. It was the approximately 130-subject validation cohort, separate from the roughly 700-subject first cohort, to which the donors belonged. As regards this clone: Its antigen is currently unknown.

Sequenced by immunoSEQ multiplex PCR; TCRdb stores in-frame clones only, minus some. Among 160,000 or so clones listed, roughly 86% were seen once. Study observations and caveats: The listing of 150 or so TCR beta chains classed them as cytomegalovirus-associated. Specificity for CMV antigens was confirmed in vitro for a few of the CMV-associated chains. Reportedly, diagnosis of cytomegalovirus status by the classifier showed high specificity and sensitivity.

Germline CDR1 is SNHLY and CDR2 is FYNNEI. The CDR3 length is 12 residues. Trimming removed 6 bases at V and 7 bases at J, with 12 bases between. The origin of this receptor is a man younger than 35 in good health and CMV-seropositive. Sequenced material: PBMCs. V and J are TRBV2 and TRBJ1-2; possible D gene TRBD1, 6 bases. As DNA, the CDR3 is TGTGCCAGCAGAGACAGGTACTCTGGCTACACCTTC. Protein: CASRDRYSGYTF.